The subject of this entry is one T cell receptor beta chain. This record belongs to a study of blood T cell repertoires in COVID-19. Germline V gene sequence: CDR1 SGHAT, CDR2 FQNNGV. Trimming stripped 1 base from V and 2 bases from J, with 18 bases between. The CDR3 has 18 residues. The data were produced by immunoSEQ multiplex PCR, yet TCRdb's version contains in-frame clones alone and is incomplete. Of 95,000 to 100,000 clones in the sample, about 80% were seen once. The rearrangement joins TRBV11-2 to TRBJ1-3, with D possibly TRBD1 on 6 matching bases. The clonotype comes from a human donor in a cohort sampled during active COVID-19. Specimen: peripheral blood. The CDR3 protein is CASSLGGGGLSAGNTIYF. Written as DNA, the CDR3 is TGTGCCAGCAGCTTAGGTGGGGGCGGTCTATCTGCTGGAAACACCATATATTTT. The variable domain in full, with the rest retrieved from reference TRBV11-2 and TRBJ1-3, is EAGVAQSPRYKIIEKRQSVAFWCNPISGHATLYWYQQILGQGPKLLIQFQNNGVVDDSQLPKDRFSAERLKGVDSTLKIQPAKLEDSAVYLCASSLGGGGLSAGNTIYFGEGSWLTVV.